This passage covers 14 T cell receptor beta chains from one sample sequenced in a study of blood T cell repertoires in COVID-19. Method: immunoSEQ multiplex PCR; TCRdb's copy keeps in-frame clones and lacks some. The data contain a few hundred thousand clones, approximately 84% of them singletons. The sequenced sample consisted of PBMCs or T cells enriched from blood (not recorded which). The receptors here all came from a woman aged 18-29 years who had recovered from COVID-19.

V is TRBV11-2 and J is TRBJ2-7, with 13 bases fitting TRBD2. Germline V gives CDR1 SGHAT, CDR2 FQNNGV. V shed 7 bases and J 3 bases; nucleotides not matched to a gene: 6. There are 15 residues in the CDR3. The CDR3 nucleotides read TGTGCCAGCACCAGACTAGCGGGGGGCGACTACGAGCAGTACTTC. Residues: CASTRLAGGDYEQYF.

The chain links TRBV2 to TRBJ2-1; 10 bases align to TRBD2. Germline CDR1 reads SNHLY; CDR2 reads FYNNEI. The ends lost 11 bases at V and 6 bases at J; junction bases unmatched: 7. The CDR3 extends over 13 amino acids. This CDR3 is CAAFLAGVNEQFF. DNA of the CDR3: TGTGCCGCATTTCTAGCGGGAGTCAATGAGCAGTTCTTC. The variable domain in full, completed from reference TRBV2 and TRBJ2-1, reads EPEVTQTPSHQVTQMGQEVILRCVPISNHLYFYWYRQILGQKVEFLVSFYNNEISEKSEIFDDQFSVERPDGSNFTLKIRSTKLEDSAMYFCAAFLAGVNEQFFGPGTRLTVL.

This clone was seen a few times. This chain connects TRBV29-1 to TRBJ2-7, with 7 nucleotides matching TRBD1. The germline CDR1 and CDR2 sequences are SQVTM and ANQGSEA. The CDR3 totals 14 residues. The trim removed 4 bases at V and 3 bases at J, leaving 9 bases unmatched. The CDR3 region has the DNA TGCAGCGTTGTTCTTCTAGGGGGCGGCTACGAGCAGTACTTC. This encodes CSVVLLGGGYEQYF.

This sequence joins TRBV3-1 (or the pseudogene TRBV3-2) and TRBJ1-2; tentative D call: TRBD1 (6 bases). The CDR3 extends over 15 amino acids. Germline V gene data show CDR1 as LGHDT and CDR2 as YNNKEL (reference sequence). V lost 1 base and J 0 bases, leaving 9 bases between the germline ends. The CDR3 sequence is CASSQAGQPNYGYTF. The DNA of the CDR3 is TGTGCCAGCAGCCAAGCGGGACAACCTAACTATGGCTACACCTTC.

This clone came up a few times. At one boundary the junction diverges from the germline segment, which might be a read error. J is TRBJ1-2 and V is TRBV27; D is unresolved. Germline CDR1 reads MNHEY; CDR2 reads SMNVEV (reference sequence). This CDR3 is 14 amino acids long. CDR3 region: CASTSFADHYVYTF. In nucleotides, the CDR3 is TGTGCCAGCACCTCGTTCGCAGACCACTATGTCTACACCTTC.

V gene TRBV5-1 combines with J gene TRBJ1-5; TRBD1 is a possible D gene (5 bases). Germline V gene lookup returns CDR1 SGHRS and CDR2 YFSETQ. The CDR3 totals 13 residues. Trimming pared 4 bases from V and 2 bases from J, leaving 7 bases between. The CDR3 is CASSATGNQPQHF. The CDR3 bases are TGCGCCAGCAGCGCGACAGGCAATCAGCCCCAGCATTTT.

The CDR3 loop reads CASSRLSNEKLFF. The CDR3 nucleotides read TGTGCCAGCAGCAGGCTCTCTAATGAAAAACTGTTTTTT. The rearrangement joins TRBV6-5 to TRBJ1-4; D unresolved. This CDR3 contains 13 residues. V was trimmed by 6 bases and J by 3 bases, leaving 8 bases between them. The germline gives CDR1 MNHEY, CDR2 SVGAGI.

This rearrangement joins TRBV19 to TRBJ2-6; a weak D match, TRBD1 (6 bases). CDR1 and CDR2 from the germline V gene are LNHDA and SQIVND (reference sequence). The ends were cut back, 3 bases at V and 4 bases at J, with 13 bases in the middle. The length of the CDR3 is 16 residues. As DNA, the CDR3 is TGTGCCAGTAGTATTTACAGGGTTACGGGGGCCAACGTCCTGACTTTC. It translates to CASSIYRVTGANVLTF.

This chain connects TRBV6-1 to TRBJ1-2, with D uncertain. Germline-derived CDR1 and CDR2 are MNHNS and SASEGT. The CDR3 covers 12 residues. Trimming cost V 3 bases and J 1 base, with 3 bases left between them. The CDR3 nucleotides read TGTGCCAGCAGTGACAGTAACTATGGCTACACCTTC. Protein product: CASSDSNYGYTF.

The rearrangement uses TRBV3-1 (or the pseudogene TRBV3-2) and TRBJ1-2; TRBD1 is a possible D gene (5 bases). The V and J ends lost 4 bases and 6 bases respectively, with 12 bases between them. The V gene's germline CDR1 is LGHDT and CDR2 YNNKEL (reference sequence). This CDR3 is 13 amino acids long. The CDR3 bases are TGTGCCAGCAGCCCCCACCGACAGCATGGCTACACCTTC. Its protein is CASSPHRQHGYTF.

The V and J genes are TRBV11-2 and TRBJ2-1; TRBD2 matches 8 bases. V trimming: 4 bases; J trimming: 16 bases; junction bases outside the gene matches: 9. Germline V gene lookup returns CDR1 SGHAT and CDR2 FQNNGV. The CDR3 loop spans 12 amino acids. CDR3 DNA sequence: TGTGCCAGCAGCTATGCCCGCGGACTAGCTTTCTTC. Encoded protein: CASSYARGLAFF.

The V gene is TRBV24-1, the J gene TRBJ1-2; 8 bases map to TRBD1. Germline CDR1 KGHDR, CDR2 SFDVKD. With V trimmed by 2 bases and J by 9 bases, 7 bases remained unmatched. This CDR3 comprises 14 residues. Here the CDR3 reads CATSDSQGAISYTF. CDR3 nucleotides: TGTGCCACCAGTGATTCTCAGGGGGCGATCAGCTACACCTTC.

The chain couples TRBV3-1 (or the pseudogene TRBV3-2) to TRBJ1-6, with 7 bases aligning to TRBD1. The V gene's germline CDR1 is LGHDT and CDR2 YNNKEL (reference sequence). This CDR3 region has 16 residues. V trimming: 0 bases; J trimming: 2 bases; junction bases outside the gene matches: 1. Here the CDR3 reads CASSQDRGTYNSPLHF. In DNA, the CDR3 is TGTGCCAGCAGCCAAGACAGGGGGACCTATAATTCACCCCTCCACTTT.

CDR3 DNA sequence: TGTGCCAGCCAACGAACAGGGAACACTGAAGCTTTCTTT. It specifies CASQRTGNTEAFF. This chain uses TRBV3-1 (or the pseudogene TRBV3-2) with TRBJ1-1, with D tentatively TRBD1 (5 bases). In germline, CDR1 is LGHDT, CDR2 YNNKEL (reference sequence). With 8 bases removed from V and 1 base from J, the gap between germline ends came to 11 bases. The CDR3 has 13 residues.